These T cell receptor beta chains were read from a single sample in a study of read filtering for tumor transcriptome and immune sequencing. Each CDR3 protein is one row after TCRdb ran MiXCR on the reads. The table has over 45,000 distinct CDR3 sequences, under 25% seen once. Sequencing used a population of CD138-negative cells sorted from bone marrow. The receptors come from a donor at least 40 years old with multiple myeloma. Each CDR3 is given with its conserved first and last residue. The D gene is left open where the match is weak. Clone sizes are given selectively: once, few, many, or a class where the clone is expanded.

D,V,size,J,CDR3,DNA
TRBD1,TRBV5-1,few,TRBJ1-5,CASSPGQGGNQPQHF,TGCGCCAGCAGCCCCGGACAGGGAGGCAATCAGCCCCAGCATTTT
TRBD1,TRBV12-3/TRBV12-4,.,TRBJ2-1,CASSARTGRNEQLF,TGTGCCAGCAGTGCCCGGACAGGGCGAAATGAGCAGCTCTTC
.,TRBV5-5,many,TRBJ2-3,CASSLEPPDTQYF,TGTGCCAGCAGCTTGGAACCACCAGATACGCAGTATTTT
.,TRBV28,many,TRBJ2-2,CASRGRGNTGELFF,TGTGCCAGCAGGGGACGGGGAAACACCGGGGAGCTGTTTTTT
.,TRBV29-1,.,TRBJ1-1,CSVVGHLKNTEAFF,TGCAGCGTTGTAGGTCACTTGAAGAACACTGAAGCTTTCTTT
.,TRBV28,few,TRBJ2-1,CASSLGVSGNYNEQFF,TGTGCCAGCAGTTTAGGGGTTAGCGGAAACTACAATGAGCAGTTCTTC
.,TRBV7-8,many,TRBJ1-1,CASSSLGGTEAFF,TGTGCCAGCAGCTCCTTGGGGGGGACTGAAGCTTTCTTT
.,TRBV7-2,few,TRBJ1-5,CASSPREANQPQHF,TGTGCCAGCAGCCCTCGGGAGGCCAATCAGCCCCAGCATTTT
TRBD2,TRBV20-1,.,TRBJ2-3,CSARDQASGSIYTQYF,TGCAGTGCTAGAGATCAAGCTAGCGGGAGTATATATACGCAGTATTTT
.,TRBV19,many,TRBJ1-4,CASSMGEKLFF,TGTGCCAGTAGTATGGGTGAAAAACTGTTTTTT
.,TRBV28,many,TRBJ2-3,CASSSLRYSTDTQYF,TGTGCCAGCAGTTCGCTGAGATATAGCACAGATACGCAGTATTTT
TRBD1,TRBV29-1,many,TRBJ2-1,CSAPGQNLDEQFF,TGCAGCGCCCCGGGACAGAACCTGGATGAGCAGTTCTTC
TRBD2,TRBV7-8,many,TRBJ2-5,CASSSQRGGRKTQYF,TGTGCCAGCAGCTCTCAGCGGGGGGGCCGCAAGACCCAGTACTTC
.,TRBV5-1,few,TRBJ2-1,CASSLGPEQFF,TGCGCCAGCAGCTTGGGACCTGAGCAGTTCTTC
TRBD2,TRBV7-2,many,TRBJ2-1,CASSLVAGAYKFF,TGTGCCAGCAGCTTAGTCGCGGGAGCATATAAGTTCTTC
.,TRBV6-4,medium-sized,TRBJ2-1,CASSEGTGPHEQFF,TGTGCCAGCAGTGAGGGGACTGGCCCCCATGAGCAGTTCTTC
.,TRBV20-1,many,TRBJ2-1,CSAGGTPQYNEQFF,TGCAGTGCTGGGGGGACGCCGCAGTACAATGAGCAGTTCTTC
.,TRBV28,many,TRBJ2-7,CASSFGSYYQQYF,TGTGCCAGCAGTTTTGGGTCCTACTACCAGCAGTACTTC
.,TRBV9,many,TRBJ2-3,CASSVDGSTDTQYF,TGTGCCAGCAGCGTAGACGGAAGCACAGATACGCAGTATTTT
.,TRBV12-3/TRBV12-4,few,TRBJ2-7,CASTRGTQAYEQYF,TGTGCCAGCACACGGGGCACTCAGGCCTACGAGCAGTACTTC
TRBD1,TRBV20-1,.,TRBJ2-3,CSAGQGIDTQYF,TGCAGTGCTGGACAGGGAATAGATACGCAGTATTTT
.,TRBV2,many,TRBJ1-2,CASRWGLGDGYTF,TGTGCCAGCAGGTGGGGGCTGGGAGATGGCTACACCTTC
.,TRBV5-1,many,TRBJ2-1,CASSLGQVSYNEQFF,TGCGCCAGCAGCTTGGGTCAGGTCTCGTACAATGAGCAGTTCTTC
TRBD1,TRBV12-5,many,TRBJ1-6,CASGLTGGEETTRASPLHF,TGTGCTAGTGGTTTGACAGGGGGCGAAGAAACGACTCGAGCTTCACCCCTCCACTTT
.,TRBV5-1,many,TRBJ1-1,CASSSRLANTEAFF,TGCGCCAGCAGCTCCCGACTGGCGAACACTGAAGCTTTCTTT
.,TRBV11-2,many,TRBJ2-3,CASSYSGADTRYF,TGTGCCAGCAGCTATAGCGGAGCAGATACGCGGTATTTT
.,TRBV5-1,few,TRBJ2-7,CASSGAREQYF,TGCGCCAGCAGCGGGGCTAGAGAGCAGTACTTC
.,TRBV11-2,few,TRBJ2-7,CASSFGQPGSYEQYF,TGTGCCAGCAGCTTCGGACAGCCTGGGTCCTACGAGCAGTACTTC
.,TRBV28,many,TRBJ2-1,CASYGGGRYNEQFF,TGTGCCAGCTATGGTGGGGGTAGGTACAATGAGCAGTTCTTC
.,TRBV20-1,many,TRBJ2-3,CSAPDPFTDTQYF,TGCAGTGCCCCGGACCCGTTTACAGATACGCAGTATTTT
.,TRBV28,many,TRBJ1-1,CASSPPQVMNTEAFF,TGTGCCAGCAGTCCACCCCAGGTCATGAACACTGAAGCTTTCTTT
TRBD1,TRBV19,.,TRBJ1-4,CASSPTGIEELSF,TGTGCCAGTAGTCCGACAGGGATTGAAGAACTGTCTTTT
TRBD1,TRBV27,many,TRBJ2-6,CASTRIGTGLSGANVLTF,TGTGCCAGCACTAGGATAGGGACAGGGCTCTCTGGGGCCAACGTCCTGACTTTC
.,TRBV29-1,many,TRBJ2-3,CSVIRDTQYF,TGCAGCGTGATTCGTGATACGCAGTATTTT
.,TRBV12-3/TRBV12-4,many,TRBJ2-7,CASTTSRDGAYEQYF,TGTGCCAGCACAACGAGCCGGGACGGTGCCTACGAGCAGTACTTC
.,TRBV28,.,TRBJ2-1,CASSLSSRPPASEQFF,TGTGCCAGCAGTTTATCCAGCAGGCCCCCAGCGAGTGAGCAGTTCTTC
.,TRBV29-1,few,TRBJ2-7,CSVVSNFYEQYF,TGCAGCGTTGTTTCGAATTTCTACGAGCAGTACTTC
.,TRBV5-1,many,TRBJ2-7,CASSPAGDEQYF,TGCGCCAGCAGCCCCGCGGGCGACGAGCAGTACTTC
.,TRBV4-1,.,TRBJ1-1,CASSQDSGNPEAFF,TGCGCCAGCAGCCAAGATTCTGGAAACCCTGAAGCTTTCTTT
.,TRBV20-1,few,TRBJ2-3,CSASAGTGDTQYF,TGCAGTGCTAGTGCGGGGACTGGAGATACGCAGTATTTT
TRBD1,TRBV6-4,many,TRBJ2-1,CASSAQGVSNEQFF,TGTGCCAGCAGCGCCCAGGGGGTTAGCAATGAGCAGTTCTTC
TRBD1,TRBV27,.,TRBJ1-2,CASSPQGGHGYTF,TGTGCCAGCAGTCCACAGGGGGGGCATGGCTACACCTTC
TRBD1,TRBV6-1,many,TRBJ2-4,CASSQGAQAKNIQYF,TGTGCCAGCAGTCAGGGGGCTCAGGCCAAAAACATTCAGTACTTC
.,TRBV30,many,TRBJ1-1,CAWEPGVNSEAFF,TGTGCCTGGGAACCGGGTGTGAACTCTGAAGCTTTCTTT
.,TRBV2,.,TRBJ1-1,CAIGAGNIEAFF,TGTGCCATCGGGGCCGGGAACATTGAAGCTTTCTTT
TRBD1,TRBV20-1,.,TRBJ1-2,CSASPRTGAFYGYTF,TGCAGCGCTAGTCCCCGGACAGGCGCTTTCTATGGCTACACCTTC
.,TRBV20-1,many,TRBJ1-1,CSARVSFNTEAFF,TGCAGTGCTAGAGTAAGTTTTAACACTGAAGCTTTCTTT
.,TRBV27,medium-sized,TRBJ2-1,CASRRKLENEQFF,TGTGCCAGCAGACGCAAGCTTGAAAACGAGCAGTTCTTC
TRBD2,TRBV6-5,many,TRBJ2-7,CASSYGGEAEQYF,TGTGCCAGCAGTTACGGGGGGGAGGCCGAGCAGTACTTC